The source of this T cell receptor (beta chain) is a study of CD8 T cells in ankylosing spondylitis. General observations from the study: Past studies reported some motif variants in reactive arthritis synovial fluid and blood. Reportedly, disease-linked clones are significantly enriched in ankylosing spondylitis patients' matched synovial fluid. As for the disease-linked clones, they showed a CD8+ phenotype and occurred at relatively low frequencies in peripheral blood. There was a TCR beta motif, made of eight highly homologous variants, that appeared characteristic of ankylosing spondylitis blood.

5'-RACE, quantitative and with molecular barcodes, yielded the TCR beta libraries. TCRdb reprocessed the 5' RACE reads via MiXCR and lists one record per CDR3 protein. Of roughly 350,000 distinct CDR3 sequences in the sample, roughly 8% were seen once. This clonotype was counted only a few times. Its antigen is unknown. The CDR3 has 13 amino acids. V lost 8 bases and J lost 8, with 15 bases in between. This sequence was found in a male donor with ankylosing spondylitis. V is TRBV12-3 or TRBV12-4 and J is TRBJ1-4; no clear D. Sequenced material: blood, either unsorted or a sorted T cell fraction (not recorded which). In DNA, the CDR3 is TGTGCCAGCGAGAGAGGTTTTGGAGAAAAACTGTTTTTT. Protein sequence: CASERGFGEKLFF.